This is a list of T cell receptor beta chains from one sample in a study of T-cell reconstitution after alpha-beta-depleted transplantation in children. TCRdb itself ran the PCR reads through MiXCR, one entry per CDR3 protein. The repertoire holds roughly 570,000 distinct CDR3 sequences, with over 20% as singletons. This specimen consisted of PBMCs, obtained before TCRalphabeta/CD19-depleted stem cell transplant. The receptor set was obtained from a boy younger than two with Wiskott-Aldrich syndrome, due to receive a stem cell transplant. CDR3s include the opening cysteine and the closing phenylalanine or tryptophan. The order of the fields is J gene, clone size, V gene, D gene, CDR3 protein, CDR3 DNA. D genes are given only for firm matches. Clone size is not always given. Where it is, it says once, few, many or a class for expanded clones.

TRBJ2-1,.,TRBV24-1,TRBD2,CATSDFGTSVYNEQFF,TGTGCCACCAGTGATTTCGGGACTAGCGTCTACAATGAGCAGTTCTTC
TRBJ2-1,.,TRBV4-1,.,CASSQVEGENEQFF,TGCGCCAGCAGCCAAGTTGAAGGGGAGAATGAGCAGTTCTTC
TRBJ1-6,few,TRBV10-3,.,CATGTGMESGSPLHF,TGTGCCACGGGAACAGGGATGGAATCTGGTTCACCCCTCCACTTT
TRBJ2-1,.,TRBV7-9,TRBD2,CASRASGTYNEQFF,TGTGCCAGCAGGGCTAGCGGGACATACAATGAGCAGTTCTTC
TRBJ2-5,few,TRBV5-1,TRBD2,CASRSRLAGAQETQYF,TGCGCCAGCAGATCAAGGCTAGCGGGAGCCCAAGAGACCCAGTACTTC
TRBJ2-2,.,TRBV5-1,.,CASSQGDTGELFF,TGCGCCAGCAGCCAGGGAGACACCGGGGAGCTGTTTTTT
TRBJ2-1,few,TRBV9,TRBD2,CASSVVAGANEQFF,TGTGCCAGCAGCGTAGTAGCGGGCGCCAATGAGCAGTTCTTC
TRBJ2-1,few,TRBV20-1,.,CSARENNEQFF,TGCAGTGCTAGAGAAAATAATGAGCAGTTCTTC
TRBJ2-1,.,TRBV7-8,.,CASSPRGVVGEQFF,TGTGCCAGCAGCCCCAGGGGGGTCGTGGGTGAGCAGTTCTTC
TRBJ1-1,once,TRBV5-1,.,CASSWRMTVAFF,TGCGCCAGCAGCTGGAGGATGACGGTAGCTTTCTTT
TRBJ2-1,few,TRBV5-1,TRBD2,CASSLGTSPTKEQFF,TGCGCCAGCAGCTTGGGGACTAGCCCGACTAAAGAGCAGTTCTTC